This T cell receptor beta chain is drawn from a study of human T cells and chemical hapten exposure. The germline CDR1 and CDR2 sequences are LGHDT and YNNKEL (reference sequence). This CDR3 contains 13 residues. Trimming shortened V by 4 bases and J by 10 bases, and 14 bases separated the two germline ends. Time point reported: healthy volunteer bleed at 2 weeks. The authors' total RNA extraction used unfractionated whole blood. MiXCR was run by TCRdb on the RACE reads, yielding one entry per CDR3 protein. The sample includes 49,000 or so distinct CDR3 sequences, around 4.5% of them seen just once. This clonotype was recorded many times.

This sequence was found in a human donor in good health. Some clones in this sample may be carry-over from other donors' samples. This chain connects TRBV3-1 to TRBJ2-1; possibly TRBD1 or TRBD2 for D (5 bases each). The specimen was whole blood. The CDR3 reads CASSPQRGREQFF. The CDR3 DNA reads TGTGCCAGCAGCCCACAGAGGGGTAGGGAGCAGTTCTTC.